The TCR beta chain described here comes from a study of T cell responses to AZD1222 COVID-19 vaccine. General observations from the study: The study found Spike-specific TCR breadth and depth rose after two AZD1222 doses. Seropositive status at baseline applied to only 6 or 7 AZD1222 recipients.

The method was immunoSEQ multiplex PCR; TCRdb's version includes in-frame clones alone and lacks a portion of them. This sample has 150,000 to 200,000 clones; 85% to 95% occur once, and the top ten carry around 0.96%. Of note for this clone: What it recognizes is unknown.

The source is an adult in good health. Here the sequenced sample was peripheral blood, taken on day 0 of AZD1222 vaccination.

The chain's CDR3 is CAWRIRDRKSEAFF. The CDR3 coding sequence is TGTGCCTGGAGAATTCGGGACAGGAAGAGTGAAGCTTTCTTT. The chain has TRBV30 and TRBJ1-1; 8 nucleotides align to TRBD1. Trimming cost V 3 bases and J 7 bases; bases outside gene matches: 10. This CDR3 region has 14 residues. Germline V gives CDR1 GTSNPN, CDR2 SVGIG (reference sequence).